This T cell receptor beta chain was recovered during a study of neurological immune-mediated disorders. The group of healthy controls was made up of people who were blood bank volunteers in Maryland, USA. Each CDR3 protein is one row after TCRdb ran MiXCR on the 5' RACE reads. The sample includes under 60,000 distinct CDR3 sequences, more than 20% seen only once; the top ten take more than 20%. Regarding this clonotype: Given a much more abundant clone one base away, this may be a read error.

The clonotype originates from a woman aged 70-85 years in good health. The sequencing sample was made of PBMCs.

CDR3: CASSSDTHQETQYF. The CDR3 DNA sequence: TGCGCCAGCAGCTCAGACACCCACCAAGAGACCCAGTACTTC. The V call is TRBV5-1, the J call TRBJ2-5; D uncertain. The V gene lost 3 bases and the J gene lost 0 bases, with 9 bases spanning the gap. The CDR3 is made up of 14 amino acids. From germline, CDR1 is SGHRS and CDR2 YFSETQ. Filled out from reference TRBV5-1 and TRBJ2-5, the complete variable domain reads KAGVTQTPRYLIKTRGQQVTLSCSPISGHRSVSWYQQTPGQGLQFLFEYFSETQRNKGNFPGRFSGRQFSNSRSEMNVSTLELGDSALYLCASSSDTHQETQYFGPGTRLLVL.